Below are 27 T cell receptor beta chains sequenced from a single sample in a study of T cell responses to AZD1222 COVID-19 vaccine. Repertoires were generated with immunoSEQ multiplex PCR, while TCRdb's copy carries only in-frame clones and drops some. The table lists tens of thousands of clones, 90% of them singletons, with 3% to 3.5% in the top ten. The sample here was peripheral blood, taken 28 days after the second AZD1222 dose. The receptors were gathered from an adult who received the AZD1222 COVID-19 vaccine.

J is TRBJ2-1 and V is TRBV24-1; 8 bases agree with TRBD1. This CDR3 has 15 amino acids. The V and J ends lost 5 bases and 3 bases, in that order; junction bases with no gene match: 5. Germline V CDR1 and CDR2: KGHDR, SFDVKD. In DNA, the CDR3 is TGTGCCACCAGTGTAGTAGGACAGGGCTACAATGAGCAGTTCTTC. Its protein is CATSVVGQGYNEQFF.

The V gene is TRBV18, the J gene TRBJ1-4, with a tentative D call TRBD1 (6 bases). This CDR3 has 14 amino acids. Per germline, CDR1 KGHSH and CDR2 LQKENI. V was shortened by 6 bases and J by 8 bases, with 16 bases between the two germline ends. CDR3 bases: TGTGCCAGCTCCTCCGGAAGGGGGGTCGAAAAACTGTTTTTT. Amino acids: CASSSGRGVEKLFF.

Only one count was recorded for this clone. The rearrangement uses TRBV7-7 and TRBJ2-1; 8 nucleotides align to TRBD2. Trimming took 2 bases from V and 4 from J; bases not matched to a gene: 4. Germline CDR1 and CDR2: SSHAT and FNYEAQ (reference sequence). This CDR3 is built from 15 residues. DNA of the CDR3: TGTGCCAGCAGCTTATTTAGCGGGGAGTACAATGAGCAGTTCTTC. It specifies CASSLFSGEYNEQFF. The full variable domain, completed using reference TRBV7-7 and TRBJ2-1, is GAGVSQSPRYKVTKRGQDVTLRCDPISSHATLYWYQQALGQGPEFLTYFNYEAQPDKSGLPSDRFSAERPEGSISTLTIQRTEQRDSAMYRCASSLFSGEYNEQFFGPGTRLTVL.

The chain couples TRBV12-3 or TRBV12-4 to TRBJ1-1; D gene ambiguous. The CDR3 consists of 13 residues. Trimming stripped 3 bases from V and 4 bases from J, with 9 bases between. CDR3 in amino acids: CASSLQMSTEAFF. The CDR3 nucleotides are TGTGCCAGCAGTTTGCAGATGAGCACTGAAGCTTTCTTT.

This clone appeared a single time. DNA of the CDR3: TGTGCCAGCAGCTTAAGTGGGACAGGGGGCTACGAGCAGTACTTC. Residues: CASSLSGTGGYEQYF. V gene TRBV11-3 combines with J gene TRBJ2-7, with TRBD1 matching 11 bases. The CDR3 sequence is 15 residues long. The J segment lost 3 bases and the V segment lost 2 bases, leaving 3 bases of the junction unmatched. Germline V gene data show CDR1 as SGHNT and CDR2 as YENEEA.

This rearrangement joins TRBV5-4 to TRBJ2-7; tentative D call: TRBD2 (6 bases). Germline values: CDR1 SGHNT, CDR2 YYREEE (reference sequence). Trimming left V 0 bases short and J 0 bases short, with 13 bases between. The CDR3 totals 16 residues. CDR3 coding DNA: TGTGCCAGCAGCTTGGCCGGGGGTTTTAGCTCCTACGAGCAGTACTTC. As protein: CASSLAGGFSSYEQYF.

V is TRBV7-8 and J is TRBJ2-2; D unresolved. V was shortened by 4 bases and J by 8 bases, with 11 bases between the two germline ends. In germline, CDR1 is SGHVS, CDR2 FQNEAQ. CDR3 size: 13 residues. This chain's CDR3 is CASSSAQTGELFF. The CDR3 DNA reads TGTGCCAGCAGCTCGGCCCAGACAGGGGAGCTGTTTTTT.

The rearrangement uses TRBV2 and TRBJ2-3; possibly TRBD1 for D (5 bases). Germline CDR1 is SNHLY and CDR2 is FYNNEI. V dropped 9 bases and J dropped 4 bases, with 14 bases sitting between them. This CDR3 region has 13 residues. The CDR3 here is CASCPEQADTQYF. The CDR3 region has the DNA TGTGCCAGTTGTCCGGAACAGGCAGATACGCAGTATTTT.

CDR3 nucleotide sequence: TGTGCCAGCTCTCGGGGAGGACGGTTACAAGAGACCCAGTACTTC. This translates into CASSRGGRLQETQYF. The chain recombines TRBV18 with TRBJ2-5, with D possibly being TRBD2 (6 bases). CDR3 length: 15 amino acids. V dropped 6 bases and J dropped 2 bases, with 16 bases sitting between them. Germline CDR1 KGHSH, CDR2 LQKENI. Full variable domain (remainder filled in from reference TRBV18 and TRBJ2-5): NAGVMQNPRHLVRRRGQEARLRCSPMKGHSHVYWYRQLPEEGLKFMVYLQKENIIDESGMPKERFSAEFPKEGPSILRIQQVVRGDSAAYFCASSRGGRLQETQYFGPGTRLLVL.

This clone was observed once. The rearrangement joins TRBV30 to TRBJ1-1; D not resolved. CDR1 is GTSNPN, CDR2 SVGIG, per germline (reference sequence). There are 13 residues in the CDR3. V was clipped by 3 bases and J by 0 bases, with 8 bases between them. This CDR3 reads CAWRATMNTEAFF. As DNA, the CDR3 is TGTGCCTGGAGGGCAACAATGAACACTGAAGCTTTCTTT.

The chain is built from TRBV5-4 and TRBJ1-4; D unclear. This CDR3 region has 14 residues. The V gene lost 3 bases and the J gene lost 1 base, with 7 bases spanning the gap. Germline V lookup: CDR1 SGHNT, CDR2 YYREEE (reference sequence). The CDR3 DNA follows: TGTGCCAGCAGCTCGGGGAGAACTAATGAAAAACTGTTTTTT. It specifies CASSSGRTNEKLFF.

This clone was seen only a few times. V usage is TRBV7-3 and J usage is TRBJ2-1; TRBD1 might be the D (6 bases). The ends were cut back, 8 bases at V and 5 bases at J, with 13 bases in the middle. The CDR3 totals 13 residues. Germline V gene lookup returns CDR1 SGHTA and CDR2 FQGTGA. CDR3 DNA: TGTGCCAGCGGATGGGGACACAACAATGAGCAGTTCTTC. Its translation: CASGWGHNNEQFF.

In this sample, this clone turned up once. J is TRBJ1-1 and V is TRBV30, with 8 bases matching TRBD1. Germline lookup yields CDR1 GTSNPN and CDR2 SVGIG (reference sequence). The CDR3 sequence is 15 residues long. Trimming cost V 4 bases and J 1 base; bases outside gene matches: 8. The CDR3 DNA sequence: TGTGCCTGGACCCATCCCGACAGGGGGAACACTGAAGCTTTCTTT. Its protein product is CAWTHPDRGNTEAFF. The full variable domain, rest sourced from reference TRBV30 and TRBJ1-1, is SQTIHQWPATLVQPVGSPLSLECTVEGTSNPNLYWYRQAAGRGLQLLFYSVGIGQISSEVPQNLSASRPQDRQFILSSKKLLLSDSGFYLCAWTHPDRGNTEAFFGQGTRLTVV.

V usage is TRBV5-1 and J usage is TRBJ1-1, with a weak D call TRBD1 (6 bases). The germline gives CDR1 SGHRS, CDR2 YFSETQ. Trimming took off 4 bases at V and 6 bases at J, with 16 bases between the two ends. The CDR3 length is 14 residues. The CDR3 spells CASSPGGALAEAFF. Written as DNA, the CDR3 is TGCGCCAGCAGCCCGGGGGGGGCTTTGGCTGAAGCTTTCTTT.

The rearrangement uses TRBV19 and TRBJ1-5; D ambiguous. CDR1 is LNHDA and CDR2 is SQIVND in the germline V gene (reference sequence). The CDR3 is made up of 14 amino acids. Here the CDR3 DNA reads TGTGCTACCGAGGGCTGGGATAGCAATCAGCCCCAGCATTTT. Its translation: CATEGWDSNQPQHF.

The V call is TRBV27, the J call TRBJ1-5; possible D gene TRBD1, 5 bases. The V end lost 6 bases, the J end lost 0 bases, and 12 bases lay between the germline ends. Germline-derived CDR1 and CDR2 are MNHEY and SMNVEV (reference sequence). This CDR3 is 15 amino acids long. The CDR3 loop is CASRQAPYSNQPQHF. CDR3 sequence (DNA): TGTGCCAGCAGACAGGCTCCCTATAGCAATCAGCCCCAGCATTTT.

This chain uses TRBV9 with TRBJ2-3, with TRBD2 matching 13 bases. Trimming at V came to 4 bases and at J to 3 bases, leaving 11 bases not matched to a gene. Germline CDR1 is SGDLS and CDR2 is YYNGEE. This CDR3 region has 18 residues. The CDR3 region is CASSLTSGGAFPTDTQYF. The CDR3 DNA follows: TGTGCCAGCAGCCTTACTAGCGGGGGGGCGTTTCCGACAGATACGCAGTATTTT.

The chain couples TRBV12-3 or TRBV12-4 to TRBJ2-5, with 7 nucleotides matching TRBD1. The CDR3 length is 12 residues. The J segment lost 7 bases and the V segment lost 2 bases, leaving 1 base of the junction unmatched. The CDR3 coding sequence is TGTGCCAGCAGTTTAAACAGGGGGACCCAGTACTTC. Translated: CASSLNRGTQYF.

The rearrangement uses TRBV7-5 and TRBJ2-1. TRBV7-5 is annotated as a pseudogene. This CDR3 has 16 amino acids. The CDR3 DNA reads TGTGCCAGAAGCTCGGGACGCTTGAGCTCCTACAATGAGCAGTTCTTC. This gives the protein CARSSGRLSSYNEQFF.

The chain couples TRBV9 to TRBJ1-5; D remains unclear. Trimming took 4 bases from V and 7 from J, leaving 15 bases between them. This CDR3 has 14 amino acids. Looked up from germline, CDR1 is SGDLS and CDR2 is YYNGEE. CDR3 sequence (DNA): TGTGCCAGCAGCCCACCCACGGCGAACCAGCCCCAGCATTTT. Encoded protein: CASSPPTANQPQHF.

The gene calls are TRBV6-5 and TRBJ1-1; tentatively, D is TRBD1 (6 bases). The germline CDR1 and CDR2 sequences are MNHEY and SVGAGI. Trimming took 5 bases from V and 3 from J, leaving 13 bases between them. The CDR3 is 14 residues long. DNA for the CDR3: TGTGCCAGCAGTCTACAGGGCTCGTACACTGAAGCTTTCTTT. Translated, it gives CASSLQGSYTEAFF.

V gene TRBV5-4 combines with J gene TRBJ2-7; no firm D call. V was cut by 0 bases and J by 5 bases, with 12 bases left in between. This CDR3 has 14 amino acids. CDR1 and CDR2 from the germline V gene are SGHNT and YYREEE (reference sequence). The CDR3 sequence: CASSLDHKNNEQYF. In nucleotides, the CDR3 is TGTGCCAGCAGCTTGGATCACAAAAATAACGAGCAGTACTTC.

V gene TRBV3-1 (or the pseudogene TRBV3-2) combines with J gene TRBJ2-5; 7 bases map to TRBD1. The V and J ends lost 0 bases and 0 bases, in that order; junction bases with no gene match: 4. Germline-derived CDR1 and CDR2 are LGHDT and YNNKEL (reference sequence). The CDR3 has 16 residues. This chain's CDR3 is CASSQEQGTYQETQYF. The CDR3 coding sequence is TGTGCCAGCAGCCAAGAACAGGGGACGTACCAAGAGACCCAGTACTTC.

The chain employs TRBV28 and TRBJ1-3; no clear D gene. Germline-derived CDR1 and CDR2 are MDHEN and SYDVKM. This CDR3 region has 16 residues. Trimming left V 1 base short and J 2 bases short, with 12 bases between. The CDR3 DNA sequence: TGTGCCAGCAGTTTATCCACCCGGGTGCCTGGAAACACCATATATTTT. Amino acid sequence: CASSLSTRVPGNTIYF.

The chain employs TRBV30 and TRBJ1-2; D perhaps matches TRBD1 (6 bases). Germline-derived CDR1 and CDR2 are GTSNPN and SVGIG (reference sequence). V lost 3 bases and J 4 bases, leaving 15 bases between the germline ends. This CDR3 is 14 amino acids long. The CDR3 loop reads CAWRHRDPFYGYTF. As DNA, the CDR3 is TGTGCCTGGAGGCACAGGGATCCCTTCTATGGCTACACCTTC.

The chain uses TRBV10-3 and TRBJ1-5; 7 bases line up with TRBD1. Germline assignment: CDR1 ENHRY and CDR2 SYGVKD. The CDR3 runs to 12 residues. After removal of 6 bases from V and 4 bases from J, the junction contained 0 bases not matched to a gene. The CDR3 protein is CAIRQGNQPQHF. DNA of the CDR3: TGTGCCATCAGACAGGGGAATCAGCCCCAGCATTTT.

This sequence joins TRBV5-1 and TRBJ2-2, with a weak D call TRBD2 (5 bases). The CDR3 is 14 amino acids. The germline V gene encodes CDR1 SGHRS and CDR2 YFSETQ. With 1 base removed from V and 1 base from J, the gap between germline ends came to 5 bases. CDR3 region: CASSLRENTGELFF. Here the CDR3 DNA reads TGCGCCAGCAGCTTGCGGGAGAACACCGGGGAGCTGTTTTTT.